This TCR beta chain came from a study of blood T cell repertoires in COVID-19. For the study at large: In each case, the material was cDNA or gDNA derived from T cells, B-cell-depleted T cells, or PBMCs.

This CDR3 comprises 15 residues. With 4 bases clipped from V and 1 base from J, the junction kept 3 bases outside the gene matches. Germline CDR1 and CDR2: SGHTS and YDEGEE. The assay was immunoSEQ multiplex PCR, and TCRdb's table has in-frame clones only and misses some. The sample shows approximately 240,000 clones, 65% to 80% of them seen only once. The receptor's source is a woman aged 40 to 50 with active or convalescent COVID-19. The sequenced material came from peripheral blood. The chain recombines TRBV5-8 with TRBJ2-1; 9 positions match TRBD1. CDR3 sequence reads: CASSDGTGSYNEQFF. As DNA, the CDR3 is TGTGCCAGCAGCGACGGGACAGGGTCCTACAATGAGCAGTTCTTC.